Below, one T cell receptor (beta chain) is given with its context. This table comes from immunoSEQ multiplex PCR, and its TCRdb copy is limited to in-frame clones, with some not included. Counted here are around 340,000 clones, 80% to 90% occurring once; the ten biggest clones make up around 4.4%. The germline gives CDR1 SGHNT, CDR2 YYREEE (reference sequence). Trimming shortened V by 2 bases and J by 0 bases, and 14 bases separated the two germline ends. This CDR3 has 16 amino acids. Adults between about 18 and 95 years of age took part from 20 to 25 US areas. Participants were placed into cohorts based on the clinical history they reported. The sample comes from a study of blood T cell repertoires in COVID-19. Study-wide context: The analysed material was cDNA or gDNA that came from T cells, B-cell-depleted T cells, or PBMCs.

The V and J genes are TRBV5-4 and TRBJ1-1, with unresolved D. The sequenced sample consisted of PBMCs or T cells enriched from blood (not recorded which). This sequence originates from a woman aged 40-49 years with acute COVID-19. The CDR3 spells CASSFGKRLMNTEAFF. The CDR3 DNA sequence: TGTGCCAGCAGCTTCGGGAAGCGGCTAATGAACACTGAAGCTTTCTTT. The full variable domain, with the rest looked up from reference TRBV5-4 and TRBJ1-1, is ETGVTQSPTHLIKTRGQQVTLRCSSQSGHNTVSWYQQALGQGPQFIFQYYREEENGRGNFPPRFSGLQFPNYSSELNVNALELDDSALYLCASSFGKRLMNTEAFFGQGTRLTVV.